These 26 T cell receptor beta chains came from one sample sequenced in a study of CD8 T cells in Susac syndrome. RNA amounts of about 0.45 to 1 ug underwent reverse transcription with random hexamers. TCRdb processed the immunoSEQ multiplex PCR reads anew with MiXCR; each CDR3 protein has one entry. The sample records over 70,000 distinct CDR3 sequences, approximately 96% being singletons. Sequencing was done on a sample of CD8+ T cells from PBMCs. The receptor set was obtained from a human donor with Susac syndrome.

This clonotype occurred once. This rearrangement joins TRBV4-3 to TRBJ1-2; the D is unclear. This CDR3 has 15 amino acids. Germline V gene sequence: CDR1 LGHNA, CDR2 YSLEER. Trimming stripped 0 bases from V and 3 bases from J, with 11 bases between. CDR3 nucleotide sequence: TGCGCCAGCAGCCAAGAAACCAGCGACTACTATGGCTACACCTTC. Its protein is CASSQETSDYYGYTF.

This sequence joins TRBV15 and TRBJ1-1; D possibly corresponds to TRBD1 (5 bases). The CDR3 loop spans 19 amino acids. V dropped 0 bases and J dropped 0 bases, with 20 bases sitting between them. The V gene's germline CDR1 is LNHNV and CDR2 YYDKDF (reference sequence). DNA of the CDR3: TGTGCCACCAGCAGAGATCCCGGTGACAGCTTATCGATGAACACTGAAGCTTTCTTT. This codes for CATSRDPGDSLSMNTEAFF.

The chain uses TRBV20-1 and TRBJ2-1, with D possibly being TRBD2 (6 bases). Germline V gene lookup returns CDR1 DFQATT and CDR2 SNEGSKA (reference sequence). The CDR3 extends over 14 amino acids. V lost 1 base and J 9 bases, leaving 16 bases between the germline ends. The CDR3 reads CSARAGSGRREQFF. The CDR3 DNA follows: TGCAGTGCTAGAGCCGGGTCCGGGAGACGTGAGCAGTTCTTC.

CDR3 bases: TGCAGTGCTAGAGGGACAAATCAGGGCTTGAACACTGAAGCTTTCTTT. Residues: CSARGTNQGLNTEAFF. The rearrangement joins TRBV20-1 to TRBJ1-1, with a tentative D call TRBD1 (5 bases). CDR1 and CDR2 (germline): DFQATT, SNEGSKA (reference sequence). V lost 1 base, J lost 0 bases, and 15 bases lay in between. The CDR3 has 16 residues.

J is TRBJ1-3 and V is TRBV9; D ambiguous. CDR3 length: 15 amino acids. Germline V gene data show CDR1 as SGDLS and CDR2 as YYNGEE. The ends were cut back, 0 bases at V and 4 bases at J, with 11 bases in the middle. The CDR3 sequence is CASSVGSLGGNTIYF. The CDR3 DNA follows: TGTGCCAGCAGCGTAGGAAGCTTGGGGGGAAACACCATATATTTT.

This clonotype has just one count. The CDR3 sequence is CASSQDLWTVNEKLFF. DNA for the CDR3: TGCGCCAGCAGCCAAGATCTATGGACAGTAAATGAAAAACTGTTTTTT. The V call is TRBV4-3, the J call TRBJ1-4, with D maybe TRBD1 (6 bases). V lost 0 bases and J 5 bases, leaving 13 bases between the germline ends. CDR3 size: 16 residues. CDR1 is LGHNA, CDR2 YSLEER, per germline.

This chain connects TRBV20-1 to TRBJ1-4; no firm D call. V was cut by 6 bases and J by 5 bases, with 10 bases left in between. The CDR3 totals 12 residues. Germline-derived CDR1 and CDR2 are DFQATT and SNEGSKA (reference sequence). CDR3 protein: CSAARGNEKLFF. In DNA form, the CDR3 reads TGCAGTGCCGCGAGAGGGAATGAAAAACTGTTTTTT.

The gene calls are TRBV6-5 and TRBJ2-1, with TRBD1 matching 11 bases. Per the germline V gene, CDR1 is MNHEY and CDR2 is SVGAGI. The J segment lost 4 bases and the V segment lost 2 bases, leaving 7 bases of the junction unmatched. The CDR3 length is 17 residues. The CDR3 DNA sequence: TGTGCCAGCAGTTACAGAGGACAGGGGGCAGGGTACAATGAGCAGTTCTTC. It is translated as CASSYRGQGAGYNEQFF.

The CDR3: CASSGLGQETQYF. CDR3 in DNA: TGTGCCAGCAGCGGACTAGGCCAAGAGACCCAGTACTTC. V and J are TRBV7-2 and TRBJ2-5, with 7 bases that match TRBD2. The CDR3 extends over 13 amino acids. J lost 1 base, V lost 5 bases, and 1 base had no gene match. Germline values: CDR1 SGHTA, CDR2 FQGNSA.

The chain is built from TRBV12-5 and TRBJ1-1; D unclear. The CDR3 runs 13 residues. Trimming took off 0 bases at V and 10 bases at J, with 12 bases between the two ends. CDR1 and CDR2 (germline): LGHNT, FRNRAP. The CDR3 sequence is CASGLVLGDSAFF. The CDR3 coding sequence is TGTGCTAGTGGTTTGGTACTTGGGGATTCAGCTTTCTTT.

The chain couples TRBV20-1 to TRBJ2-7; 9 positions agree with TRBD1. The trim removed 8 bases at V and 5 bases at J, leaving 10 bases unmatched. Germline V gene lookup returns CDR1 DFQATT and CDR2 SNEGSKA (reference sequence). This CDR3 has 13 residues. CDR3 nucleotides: TGCAGTTTCCGGGGGACAGGGCTCGACGAGCAGTACTTC. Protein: CSFRGTGLDEQYF.

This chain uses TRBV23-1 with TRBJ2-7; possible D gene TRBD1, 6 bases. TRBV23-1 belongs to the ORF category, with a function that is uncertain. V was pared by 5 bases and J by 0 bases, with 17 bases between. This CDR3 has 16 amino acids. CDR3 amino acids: CASSEPDRAHSYEQYF. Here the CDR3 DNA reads TGCGCCAGCAGTGAACCGGACAGAGCCCACTCCTACGAGCAGTACTTC.

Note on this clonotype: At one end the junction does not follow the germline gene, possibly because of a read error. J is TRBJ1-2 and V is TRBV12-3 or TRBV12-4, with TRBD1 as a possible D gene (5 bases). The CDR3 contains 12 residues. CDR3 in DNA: TGTGCCAGCAGCCGAGTCGCTTCGGGGGACCACTTC. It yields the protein CASSRVASGDHF.

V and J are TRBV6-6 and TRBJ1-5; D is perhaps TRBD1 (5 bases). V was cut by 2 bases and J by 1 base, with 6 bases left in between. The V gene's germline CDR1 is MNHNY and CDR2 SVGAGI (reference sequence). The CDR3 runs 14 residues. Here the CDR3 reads CASSYAGSNQPQHF. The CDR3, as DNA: TGTGCCAGCAGTTACGCAGGGAGCAATCAGCCCCAGCATTTT.

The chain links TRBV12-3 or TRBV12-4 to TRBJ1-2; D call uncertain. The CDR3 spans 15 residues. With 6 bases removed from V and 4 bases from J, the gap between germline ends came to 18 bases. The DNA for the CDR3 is TGTGCCAGCAGCAGAGGGCAGCCCGGCTCCTATGGCTACACCTTC. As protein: CASSRGQPGSYGYTF.

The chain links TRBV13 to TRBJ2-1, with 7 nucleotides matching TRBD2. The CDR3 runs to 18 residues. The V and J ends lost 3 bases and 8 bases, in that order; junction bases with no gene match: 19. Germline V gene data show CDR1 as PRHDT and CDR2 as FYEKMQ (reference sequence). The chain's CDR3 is CASSFWGGGGVDRDEQFF. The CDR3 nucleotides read TGTGCCAGCAGCTTTTGGGGAGGTGGGGGGGTAGATAGGGATGAGCAGTTCTTC. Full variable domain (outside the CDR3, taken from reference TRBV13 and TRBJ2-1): AAGVIQSPRHLIKEKRETATLKCYPIPRHDTVYWYQQGPGQDPQFLISFYEKMQSDKGSIPDRFSAQQFSDYHSELNMSSLELGDSALYFCASSFWGGGGVDRDEQFFGPGTRLTVL.

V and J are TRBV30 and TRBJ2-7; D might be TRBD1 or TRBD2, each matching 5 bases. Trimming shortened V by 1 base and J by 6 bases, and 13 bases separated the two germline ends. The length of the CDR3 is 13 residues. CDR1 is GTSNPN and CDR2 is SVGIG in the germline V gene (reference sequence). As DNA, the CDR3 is TGTGCCTGGAGTGGGCAGGGAGACGGCGAGCAGTACTTC. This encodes CAWSGQGDGEQYF.

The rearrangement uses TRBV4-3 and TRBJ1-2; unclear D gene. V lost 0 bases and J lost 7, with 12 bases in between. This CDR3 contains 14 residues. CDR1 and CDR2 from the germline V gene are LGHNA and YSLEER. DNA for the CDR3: TGCGCCAGCAGCCAAGACGAAGAAGAGGGTGGCTACACCTTC. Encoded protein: CASSQDEEEGGYTF.

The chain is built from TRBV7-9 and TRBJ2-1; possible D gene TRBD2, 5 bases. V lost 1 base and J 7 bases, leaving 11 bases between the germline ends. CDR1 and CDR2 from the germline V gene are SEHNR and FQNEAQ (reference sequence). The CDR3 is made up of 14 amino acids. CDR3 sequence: CASSLGSSTNEQFF. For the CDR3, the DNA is TGTGCCAGCAGCTTAGGGTCTAGCACAAATGAGCAGTTCTTC.

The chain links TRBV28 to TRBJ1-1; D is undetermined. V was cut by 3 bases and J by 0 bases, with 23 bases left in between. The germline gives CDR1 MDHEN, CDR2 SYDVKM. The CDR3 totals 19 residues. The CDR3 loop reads CASSFFGVMGTNMNTEAFF. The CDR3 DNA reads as TGTGCCAGCAGTTTTTTCGGGGTTATGGGAACTAACATGAACACTGAAGCTTTCTTT.

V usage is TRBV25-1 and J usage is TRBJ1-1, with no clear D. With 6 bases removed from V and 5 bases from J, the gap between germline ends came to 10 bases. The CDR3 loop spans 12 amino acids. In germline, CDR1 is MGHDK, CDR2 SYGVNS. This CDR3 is CASRDGRTEAFF. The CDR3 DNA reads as TGTGCCAGCAGGGACGGACGGACTGAAGCTTTCTTT.

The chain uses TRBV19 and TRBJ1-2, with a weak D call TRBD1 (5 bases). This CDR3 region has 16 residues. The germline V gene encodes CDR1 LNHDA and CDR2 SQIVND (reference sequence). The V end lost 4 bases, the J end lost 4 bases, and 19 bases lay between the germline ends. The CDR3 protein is CASSRDGTHSSYGYTF. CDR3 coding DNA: TGTGCCAGTAGTAGGGACGGCACCCATTCCTCCTATGGCTACACCTTC.

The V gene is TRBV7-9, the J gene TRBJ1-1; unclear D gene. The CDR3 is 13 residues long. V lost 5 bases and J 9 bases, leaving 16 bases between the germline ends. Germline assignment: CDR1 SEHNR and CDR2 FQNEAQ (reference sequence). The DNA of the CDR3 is TGTGCCAGCAGCCAACTGGGCGGCTCCCAAGCTTTCTTT. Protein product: CASSQLGGSQAFF.

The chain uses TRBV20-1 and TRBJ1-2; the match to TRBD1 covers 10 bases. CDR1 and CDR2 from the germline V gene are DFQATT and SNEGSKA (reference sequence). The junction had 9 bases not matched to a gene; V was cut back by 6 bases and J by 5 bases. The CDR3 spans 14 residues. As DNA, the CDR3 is TGCAGTGCCCCGGGACAGGGGCTGGGGTATGGCTACACCTTC. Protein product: CSAPGQGLGYGYTF.

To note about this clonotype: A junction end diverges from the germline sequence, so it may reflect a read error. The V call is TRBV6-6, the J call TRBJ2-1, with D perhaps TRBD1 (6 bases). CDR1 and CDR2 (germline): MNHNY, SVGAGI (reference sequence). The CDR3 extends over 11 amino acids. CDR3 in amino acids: CASSTDRNARF. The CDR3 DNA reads TGTGCCAGCAGCACAGACAGGAATGCCCGCTTC.

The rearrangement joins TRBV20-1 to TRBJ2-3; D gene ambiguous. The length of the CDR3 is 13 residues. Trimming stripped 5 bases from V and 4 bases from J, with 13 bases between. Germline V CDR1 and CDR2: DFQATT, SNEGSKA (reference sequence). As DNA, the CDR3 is TGCAGTGCTGCGGTTCCTGGGTCAGATACGCAGTATTTT. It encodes CSAAVPGSDTQYF.